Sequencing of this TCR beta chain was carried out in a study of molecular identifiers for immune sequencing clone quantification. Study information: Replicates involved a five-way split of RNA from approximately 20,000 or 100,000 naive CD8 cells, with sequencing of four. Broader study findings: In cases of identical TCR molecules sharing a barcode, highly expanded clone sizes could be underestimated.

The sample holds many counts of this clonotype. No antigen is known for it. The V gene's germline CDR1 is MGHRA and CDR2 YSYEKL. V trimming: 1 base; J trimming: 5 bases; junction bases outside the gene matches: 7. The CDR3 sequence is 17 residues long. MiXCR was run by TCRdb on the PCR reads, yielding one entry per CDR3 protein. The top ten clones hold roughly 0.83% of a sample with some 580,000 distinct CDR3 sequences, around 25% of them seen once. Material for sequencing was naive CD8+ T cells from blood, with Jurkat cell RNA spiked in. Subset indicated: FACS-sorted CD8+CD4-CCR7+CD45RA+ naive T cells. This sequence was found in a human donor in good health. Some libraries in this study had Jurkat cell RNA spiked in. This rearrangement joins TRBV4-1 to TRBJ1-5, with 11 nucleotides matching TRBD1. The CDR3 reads CASSQGTGGGLYQPQHF. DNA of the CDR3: TGCGCCAGCAGCCAAGGGACAGGGGGCGGTTTGTATCAGCCCCAGCATTTT.